A single sample gave rise to the 14 T cell receptor beta chains below, sequenced in a study of cytomegalovirus exposure and HLA in healthy donors. Primers included in the PCR were 60 Vbeta and 13 Jbeta primers. Repertoires were generated with immunoSEQ multiplex PCR, while TCRdb's copy carries only in-frame clones and drops some. The data show 130,000 or so clones, over 60% seen once. Sequencing input: PBMCs. The source of these receptors is a man aged 30 to 45 in good health and CMV-seronegative.

The chain uses TRBV28 and TRBJ1-1, with a tentative D call TRBD1 (6 bases). The germline V gene encodes CDR1 MDHEN and CDR2 SYDVKM. V was cut by 6 bases and J by 11 bases, with 10 bases left in between. There are 10 residues in the CDR3. The CDR3 nucleotides read TGTGCCAGCAGGAACAGGGAGGCTTTCTTT. Protein: CASRNREAFF.

V and J are TRBV2 and TRBJ2-1, with 7 bases aligning to TRBD2. The CDR3 sequence is 13 residues long. The J segment lost 10 bases and the V segment lost 8 bases, leaving 11 bases of the junction unmatched. Germline CDR1 is SNHLY and CDR2 is FYNNEI. The CDR3 region has the DNA TGTGCCAGCTCTGGGGGGGTGAATGAGGAGCAGTTCTTC. This gives the protein CASSGGVNEEQFF.

The V and J genes are TRBV7-2 and TRBJ2-4; D uncertain. The V end was cut by 1 base, the J end by 7 bases, with 5 bases between. CDR3 length: 12 residues. Germline-derived CDR1 and CDR2 are SGHTA and FQGNSA. The CDR3 DNA reads TGTGCCAGCAGCTTAGTCGGGAACATTCAGTACTTC. Protein sequence: CASSLVGNIQYF.

V and J are TRBV5-1 and TRBJ2-1, with D perhaps TRBD2 (5 bases). The CDR3 length is 15 residues. Trimming cost V 1 base and J 6 bases, with 14 bases left between them. Per the germline V gene, CDR1 is SGHRS and CDR2 is YFSETQ. CDR3 sequence reads: CASSLRGRGPNEQFF. In DNA form, the CDR3 reads TGCGCCAGCAGCTTGCGTGGGAGAGGCCCCAATGAGCAGTTCTTC.

This chain connects TRBV7-2 to TRBJ2-7, with 16 bases identical to TRBD2. The CDR3 spans 19 residues. Germline CDR1 SGHTA, CDR2 FQGNSA. Trimming removed 3 bases from V and 1 base from J; junction bases left unmatched: 9. The CDR3 DNA reads TGTGCCAGCAGCTTGACAGCCGGGACTAGCGGGGGGGATTCCTACGAGCAGTACTTC. Protein product: CASSLTAGTSGGDSYEQYF.

J is TRBJ2-2 and V is TRBV29-1, with D perhaps matching TRBD1 (5 bases). Germline V gives CDR1 SQVTM, CDR2 ANQGSEA. V gave up 4 bases and J gave up 2 bases, with 11 bases separating them. The length of the CDR3 is 14 residues. The CDR3 sequence: CSVGKGLNTGELFF. The CDR3 DNA follows: TGCAGCGTTGGGAAGGGGCTAAACACCGGGGAGCTGTTTTTT.

This clone was counted ten times or more. This chain links TRBV6-1 with TRBJ1-1, with 7 bases identical to TRBD1. The V gene's germline CDR1 is MNHNS and CDR2 SASEGT. This CDR3 has 15 residues. V was clipped by 4 bases and J by 0 bases; unmatched bases: 5. CDR3: CASSGGQEMNTEAFF. CDR3 in DNA: TGTGCCAGCAGTGGAGGACAGGAAATGAACACTGAAGCTTTCTTT.

V and J are TRBV11-3 and TRBJ2-7, with 7 bases that match TRBD1. This CDR3 contains 15 residues. V was pared by 3 bases and J by 4 bases, with 9 bases of the junction left unmatched. The germline gives CDR1 SGHNT, CDR2 YENEEA. CDR3 sequence: CASSFRQGKLYEQYF. The CDR3 DNA is TGTGCCAGCAGCTTTCGACAGGGCAAACTTTACGAGCAGTACTTC.

V usage is TRBV19 and J usage is TRBJ1-1; 7 bases fit TRBD1. V lost 10 bases to trimming and J lost 1 base; unmatched junction nucleotides: 15. Germline V gene sequence: CDR1 LNHDA, CDR2 SQIVND (reference sequence). The CDR3 totals 16 residues. CDR3 region: CATAALTGSPNTEAFF. CDR3 bases: TGTGCCACCGCAGCCCTGACAGGGAGCCCGAACACTGAAGCTTTCTTT. Supplemented by reference TRBV19 and TRBJ1-1, the full variable domain reads DGGITQSPKYLFRKEGQNVTLSCEQNLNHDAMYWYRQDPGQGLRLIYYSQIVNDFQKGDIAEGYSVSREKKESFPLTVTSAQKNPTAFYLCATAALTGSPNTEAFFGQGTRLTVV.

The rearrangement uses TRBV19 and TRBJ1-2; no clear D. Germline CDR1 reads LNHDA; CDR2 reads SQIVND (reference sequence). This CDR3 comprises 13 residues. Trimming took off 0 bases at V and 8 bases at J, with 10 bases between the two ends. The CDR3 here is CASSIDRSNGYTF. CDR3 DNA sequence: TGTGCCAGTAGTATAGACAGAAGTAACGGCTACACCTTC.

The CDR3 region is CASSRDRGDEQYF. The CDR3 nucleotides read TGTGCCAGCAGTCGGGACAGGGGAGACGAGCAGTACTTC. The chain recombines TRBV6-5 with TRBJ2-7, with 10 positions matching TRBD1. V was clipped by 5 bases and J by 5 bases; unmatched bases: 3. The CDR3 contains 13 residues. Germline values: CDR1 MNHEY, CDR2 SVGAGI.

The rearrangement uses TRBV4-3 and TRBJ2-2; D is perhaps TRBD2 (6 bases). This CDR3 has 15 amino acids. V lost 0 bases to trimming and J lost 2 bases, with 7 bases between them. Germline loops: CDR1 LGHNA, CDR2 YSLEER. The CDR3 DNA reads as TGCGCCAGCAGCCAAGAGGGGGGAAACACCGGGGAGCTGTTTTTT. Protein sequence: CASSQEGGNTGELFF.

The V and J genes are TRBV20-1 and TRBJ2-3, with TRBD2 matching over 8 bases. The ends lost 3 bases at V and 10 bases at J; junction bases unmatched: 3. Germline assignment: CDR1 DFQATT and CDR2 SNEGSKA (reference sequence). There are 11 residues in the CDR3. CDR3 in amino acids: CSASGGEAQYF. CDR3 sequence (DNA): TGCAGTGCTAGCGGGGGGGAGGCGCAGTATTTT.

The chain uses TRBV7-9 and TRBJ1-1, with 9 bases matching TRBD1. Germline-derived CDR1 and CDR2 are SEHNR and FQNEAQ (reference sequence). The J segment lost 5 bases and the V segment lost 4 bases, leaving 14 bases of the junction unmatched. The length of the CDR3 is 17 residues. CDR3 nucleotides: TGTGCCAGCAGCTCCGCCCACGGGACAGGGCGGGAGACTGAAGCTTTCTTT. Translated, it gives CASSSAHGTGRETEAFF.